This entry features one T cell receptor (beta chain) sequence. Its target is unknown. This entry is derived from a study of T cells after yellow fever vaccination. General study findings and limits: Clones that expanded after primary vaccination mostly reappeared after the booster (around 96% CD4, 88% CD8).

Production of TCR cDNA was by 5'RACE template switching, which also added a universal primer site and UMIs. TCRdb called the 5' RACE reads again in MiXCR, with one record for every CDR3 protein. The table lists some 500,000 distinct CDR3 sequences, about 13% of them singletons, with more than 12% in the top ten. CDR3 length: 14 residues. In germline, CDR1 is DFQATT, CDR2 SNEGSKA (reference sequence). Trimming pared 0 bases from V and 3 bases from J, leaving 12 bases between. The source is a man aged 25-40 years who received the YFV17D yellow fever vaccine. The gene calls are TRBV20-1 and TRBJ2-7; weak D call: TRBD2 (6 bases). Source: PBMCs, taken on the day of the yellow fever booster vaccination. CDR3 region: CSARDSRGFYEQYF. The CDR3 region has the DNA TGCAGTGCTAGAGATTCTCGGGGGTTCTACGAGCAGTACTTC.